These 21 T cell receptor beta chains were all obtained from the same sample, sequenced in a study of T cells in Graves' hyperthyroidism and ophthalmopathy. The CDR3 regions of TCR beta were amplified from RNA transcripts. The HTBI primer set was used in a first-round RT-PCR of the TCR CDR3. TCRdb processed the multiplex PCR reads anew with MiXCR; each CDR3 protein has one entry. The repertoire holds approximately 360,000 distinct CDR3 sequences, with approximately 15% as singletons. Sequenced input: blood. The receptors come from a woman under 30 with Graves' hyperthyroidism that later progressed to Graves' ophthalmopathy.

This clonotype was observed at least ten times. The CDR3 DNA reads as TGTGCCAGCAGCTTAGCGGGGTTACTAGCGGGGACCTACGAGCAGTACTTC. It specifies CASSLAGLLAGTYEQYF. The chain employs TRBV11-2 and TRBJ2-7; 10 positions agree with TRBD2. There are 17 residues in the CDR3. Trimming at V came to 1 base and at J to 2 bases, leaving 8 bases not matched to a gene. The germline V gene has CDR1 SGHAT and CDR2 FQNNGV.

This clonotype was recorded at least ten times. DNA for the CDR3: TGTGCCAGCAGTAAGGGGCGATACAATGAGCAGTTCTTC. The encoded protein is CASSKGRYNEQFF. This chain uses TRBV27 with TRBJ2-1, with D tentatively TRBD1 (5 bases). In germline, CDR1 is MNHEY, CDR2 SMNVEV (reference sequence). V lost 5 bases and J lost 4, with 9 bases in between. The CDR3 runs to 13 residues.

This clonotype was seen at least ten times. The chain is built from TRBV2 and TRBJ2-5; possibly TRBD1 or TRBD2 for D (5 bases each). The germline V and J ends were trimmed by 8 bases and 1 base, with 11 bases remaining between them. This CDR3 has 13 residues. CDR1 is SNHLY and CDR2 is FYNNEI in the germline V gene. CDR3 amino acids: CASESGSQETQYF. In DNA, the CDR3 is TGTGCCAGCGAGTCAGGGAGCCAAGAGACCCAGTACTTC.

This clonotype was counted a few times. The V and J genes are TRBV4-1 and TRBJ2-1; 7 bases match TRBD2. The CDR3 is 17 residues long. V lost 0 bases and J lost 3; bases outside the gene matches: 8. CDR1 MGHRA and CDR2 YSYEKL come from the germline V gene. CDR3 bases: TGCGCCAGCAGCCAAGACGTGGTGGGAGGGCTCTACAATGAGCAGTTCTTC. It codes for CASSQDVVGGLYNEQFF.

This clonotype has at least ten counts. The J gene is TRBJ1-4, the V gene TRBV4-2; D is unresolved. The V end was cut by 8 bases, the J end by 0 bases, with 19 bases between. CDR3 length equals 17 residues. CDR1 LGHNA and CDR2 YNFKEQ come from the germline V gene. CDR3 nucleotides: TGTGCCAGCCGAAATAGGAACGATCCTGCAACTAATGAAAAACTGTTTTTT. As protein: CASRNRNDPATNEKLFF.

CDR3 nucleotide sequence: TGTGCCAGCAGCGGACACACATCACTCAGAGCGGGAGGAAAGGACAATGAGCAGTTCTTC. Its translation is CASSGHTSLRAGGKDNEQFF. The V gene is TRBV9, the J gene TRBJ2-1, with 9 bases aligning to TRBD2. The V and J ends lost 3 bases and 5 bases, in that order; junction bases with no gene match: 21. The CDR3 is 20 amino acids. In germline, CDR1 is SGDLS, CDR2 YYNGEE.

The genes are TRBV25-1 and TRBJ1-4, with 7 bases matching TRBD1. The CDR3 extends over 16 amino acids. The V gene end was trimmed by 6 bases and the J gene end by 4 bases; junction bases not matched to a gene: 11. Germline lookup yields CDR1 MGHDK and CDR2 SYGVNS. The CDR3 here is CASSQPLGGHNEKLFF. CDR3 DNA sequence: TGTGCCAGCAGCCAACCCTTAGGGGGCCATAATGAAAAACTGTTTTTT.

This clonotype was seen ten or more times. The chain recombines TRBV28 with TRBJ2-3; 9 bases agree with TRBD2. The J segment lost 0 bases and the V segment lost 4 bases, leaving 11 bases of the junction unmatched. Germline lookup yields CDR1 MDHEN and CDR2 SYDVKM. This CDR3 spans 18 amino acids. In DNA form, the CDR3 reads TGTGCCAGCAGTTATGTTTCTAGCGGGATAGAAAGCACAGATACGCAGTATTTT. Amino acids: CASSYVSSGIESTDTQYF.

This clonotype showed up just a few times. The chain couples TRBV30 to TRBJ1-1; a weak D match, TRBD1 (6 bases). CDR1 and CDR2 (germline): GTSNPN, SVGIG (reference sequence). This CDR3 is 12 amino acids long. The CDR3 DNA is TGTGCATTTATAGGGGGTGGCACTGAAGCTTTCTTT. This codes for CAFIGGGTEAFF.

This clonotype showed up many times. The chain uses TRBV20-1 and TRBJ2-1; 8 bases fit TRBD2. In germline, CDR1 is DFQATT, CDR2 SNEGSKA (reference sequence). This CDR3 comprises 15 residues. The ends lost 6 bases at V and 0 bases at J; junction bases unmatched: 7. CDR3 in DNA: TGCAGTGCCCGGGGGGGGGACCTCTCCTACAATGAGCAGTTCTTC. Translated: CSARGGDLSYNEQFF.

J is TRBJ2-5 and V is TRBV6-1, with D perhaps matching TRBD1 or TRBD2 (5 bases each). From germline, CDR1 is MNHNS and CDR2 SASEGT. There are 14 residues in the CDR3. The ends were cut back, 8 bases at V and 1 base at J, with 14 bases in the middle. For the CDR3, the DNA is TGTGCCAGCGGACAAGAGGGCATCCAAGAGACCCAGTACTTC. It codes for CASGQEGIQETQYF.

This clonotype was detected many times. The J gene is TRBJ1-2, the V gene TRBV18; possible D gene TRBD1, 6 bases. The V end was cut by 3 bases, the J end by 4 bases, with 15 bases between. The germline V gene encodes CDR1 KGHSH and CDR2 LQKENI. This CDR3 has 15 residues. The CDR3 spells CASSPEAGAGYGYTF. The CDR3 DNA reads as TGTGCCAGCTCACCGGAGGCGGGGGCCGGCTATGGCTACACCTTC.

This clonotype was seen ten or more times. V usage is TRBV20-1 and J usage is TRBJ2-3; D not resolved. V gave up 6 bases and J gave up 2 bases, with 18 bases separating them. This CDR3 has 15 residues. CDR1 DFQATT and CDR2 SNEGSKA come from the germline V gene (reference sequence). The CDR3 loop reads CSARPQADDTDTQYF. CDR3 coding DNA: TGCAGTGCGCGGCCTCAGGCGGATGACACAGATACGCAGTATTTT.

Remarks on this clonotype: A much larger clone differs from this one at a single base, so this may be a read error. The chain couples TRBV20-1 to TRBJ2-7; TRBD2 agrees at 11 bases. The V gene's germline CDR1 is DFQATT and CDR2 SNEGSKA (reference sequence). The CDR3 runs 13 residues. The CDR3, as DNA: TGCAGTGCTGGGGGACTAGCGGACTACGAGCAGTGCTTC. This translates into CSAGGLADYEQCF.

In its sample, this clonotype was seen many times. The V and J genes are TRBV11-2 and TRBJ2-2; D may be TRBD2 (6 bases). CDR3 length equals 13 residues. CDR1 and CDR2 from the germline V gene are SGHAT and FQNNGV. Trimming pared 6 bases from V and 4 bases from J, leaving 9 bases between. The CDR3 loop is CASRDYTTGELFF. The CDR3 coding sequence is TGTGCCAGCAGGGACTACACCACCGGGGAGCTGTTTTTT.

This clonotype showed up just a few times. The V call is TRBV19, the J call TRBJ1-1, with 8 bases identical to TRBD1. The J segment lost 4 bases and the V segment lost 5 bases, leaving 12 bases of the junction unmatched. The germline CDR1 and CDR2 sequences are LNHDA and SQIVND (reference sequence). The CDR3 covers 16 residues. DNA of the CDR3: TGTGCCAGTAGTTCCGACAGGGGCACGGGGGGCACTGAAGCTTTCTTT. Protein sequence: CASSSDRGTGGTEAFF. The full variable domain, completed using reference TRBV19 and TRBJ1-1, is DGGITQSPKYLFRKEGQNVTLSCEQNLNHDAMYWYRQDPGQGLRLIYYSQIVNDFQKGDIAEGYSVSREKKESFPLTVTSAQKNPTAFYLCASSSDRGTGGTEAFFGQGTRLTVV.

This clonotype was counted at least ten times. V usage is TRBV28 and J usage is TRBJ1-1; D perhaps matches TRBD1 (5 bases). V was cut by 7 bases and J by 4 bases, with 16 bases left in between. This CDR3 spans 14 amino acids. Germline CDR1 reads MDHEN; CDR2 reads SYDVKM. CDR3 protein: CASTPGGWVTEAFF. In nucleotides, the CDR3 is TGTGCCAGCACCCCGGGGGGTTGGGTCACTGAAGCTTTCTTT.

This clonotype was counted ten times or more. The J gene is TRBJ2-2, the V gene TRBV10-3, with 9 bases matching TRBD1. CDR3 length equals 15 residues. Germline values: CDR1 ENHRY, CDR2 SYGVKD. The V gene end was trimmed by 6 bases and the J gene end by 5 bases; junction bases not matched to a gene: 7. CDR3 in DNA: TGTGCCATCAGGGGGACAGGGCTTGGGACCGGGGAGCTGTTTTTT. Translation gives CAIRGTGLGTGELFF.

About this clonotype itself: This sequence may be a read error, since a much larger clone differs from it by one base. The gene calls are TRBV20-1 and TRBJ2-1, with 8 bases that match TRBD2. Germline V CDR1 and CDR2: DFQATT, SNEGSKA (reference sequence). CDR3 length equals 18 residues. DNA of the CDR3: TGCAGTGCCCCTAATCTAGCGGGTGCCACAAGCTCCTACAATGAGCTGTTCTTC. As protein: CSAPNLAGATSSYNELFF.

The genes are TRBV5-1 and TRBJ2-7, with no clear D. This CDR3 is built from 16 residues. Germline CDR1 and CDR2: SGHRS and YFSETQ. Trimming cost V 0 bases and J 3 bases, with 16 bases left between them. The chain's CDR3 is CASSLVAPQPRYEQYF. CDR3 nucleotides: TGCGCCAGCAGCTTGGTCGCCCCCCAACCCCGCTACGAGCAGTACTTC.

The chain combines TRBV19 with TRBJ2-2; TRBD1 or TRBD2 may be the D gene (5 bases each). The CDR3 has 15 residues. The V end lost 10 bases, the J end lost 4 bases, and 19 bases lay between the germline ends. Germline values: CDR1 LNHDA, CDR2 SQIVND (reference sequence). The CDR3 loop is CATQGPKRATGELFF. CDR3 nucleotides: TGTGCCACTCAGGGACCAAAAAGGGCCACCGGGGAGCTGTTTTTT.